The rows below give T cell receptor beta chains drawn from one sample of a study of cytomegalovirus exposure and HLA in healthy donors. The assay was immunoSEQ multiplex PCR, and TCRdb's table has in-frame clones only and misses some. The sample contains about 89,000 clones, around 60% of which appear only once. The sequenced material came from PBMCs. The receptors originated from a human donor in good health. The CDR3 runs from the conserved cysteine through the conserved F or W. The D gene is left open where the match is weak.

j_gene	d_gene	v_gene	CDR3aa
TRBJ1-2	.	TRBV19	CASTSGGGNYGYTF
TRBJ1-1	.	TRBV15	CATSRPPRGRRNTEAFF
TRBJ1-5	.	TRBV7-6	CASSRIQGQPQHF
TRBJ1-5	TRBD1	TRBV2	CASSSRQGNKPQHF
TRBJ1-3	.	TRBV5-6	CASSFGGGPGNTIYF
TRBJ1-1	.	TRBV5-4	CASSHRDVNTEAFF
TRBJ2-1	.	TRBV7-2	CASTLQEDNEQFF
TRBJ2-1	TRBD2	TRBV2	CASITRGAGEQFF
TRBJ2-5	TRBD1	TRBV5-1	CASSRGTGKEAQYF
TRBJ1-2	.	TRBV14	CASSQVGLLRGYTF
TRBJ2-2	TRBD2	TRBV6-4	CASRGLANTGELFF
TRBJ2-7	.	TRBV2	CASLPPGPYEQYF
TRBJ1-1	TRBD1	TRBV18	CASSPQGADTEAFF
TRBJ2-2	TRBD2	TRBV7-3	CASSSTSGGIGELFF
TRBJ2-3	.	TRBV2	CASSEFGRGTDTQYF
TRBJ1-4	.	TRBV5-6	CASSSTREKRNEKLFF
TRBJ1-2	.	TRBV10-3	CAISERSGYTF
TRBJ2-2	TRBD1	TRBV19	CASRGQGLGELFF
TRBJ2-7	TRBD1	TRBV7-9	CASSAGDRPNEQYF
TRBJ1-2	TRBD1	TRBV7-2	CASSARTGGDYGYTF
TRBJ2-3	.	TRBV6-6	CASKGGDTDTQYF
TRBJ2-7	TRBD1	TRBV6-5	CASSRGQGLHEQYF
TRBJ2-3	TRBD1	TRBV7-2	CASSPGQSTDTQYF
TRBJ2-7	.	TRBV19	CASSPLAHFYEQYF
TRBJ2-7	.	TRBV5-3	CARSLCMEGLGYEQYF
TRBJ1-6	TRBD1	TRBV7-8	CASSLKTGRSPLHF
TRBJ2-3	TRBD1	TRBV5-6	CASSLDPGTGTDTQYF
TRBJ1-2	.	TRBV7-3	CASSLLGSYGYTF
TRBJ1-2	.	TRBV5-1	CASSLVGGGEYGYTF
TRBJ2-1	.	TRBV11-3	CASSLVNEQFF
TRBJ2-2	.	TRBV6-4	CASSQGNTGELFF
TRBJ2-3	.	TRBV7-7	CASSTDVATDTQYF
TRBJ2-2	.	TRBV5-4	CASSTEYTGELFF
TRBJ2-7	TRBD1	TRBV25-1	CASSGRDRGLPSYEQYF
TRBJ2-7	TRBD1	TRBV6-5	CASSRGTGVGYEQYF
TRBJ2-5	.	TRBV7-2	CASSPRDFGFAETQYF
TRBJ1-6	.	TRBV5-1	CASSLDGDSGSPLHF
TRBJ1-6	.	TRBV19	CATSDLLGANSPLHF
TRBJ2-1	TRBD2	TRBV5-6	CASSLVAGAGNEQFF
TRBJ1-2	.	TRBV5-1	CASSPSGNQGGYTF
TRBJ1-1	.	TRBV29-1	CSVDPTGANTEAFF
TRBJ1-4	.	TRBV6-5	CASSIQFSNEKLFF
TRBJ1-1	TRBD1	TRBV19	CASSHLGDRGHTLNTEAFF
TRBJ2-1	TRBD1	TRBV18	CASSPGQGESNEQFF
.	TRBD1	TRBV4-2	CASSQETGSSYEQYF
TRBJ1-2	.	TRBV27	CASSSNRDYGYTF
TRBJ2-3	.	TRBV29-1	CSVRDTLGTDTQYF
.	.	TRBV5-4	CASSKSSYEQYF
TRBJ1-4	.	TRBV5-1	CASSLGVTNEKLFF
TRBJ1-1	TRBD1	TRBV7-6	CASSLWTGVNTEAFF
TRBJ1-2	TRBD1	TRBV10-1	CASTKLKPGQGNYGYTF
TRBJ2-7	TRBD1	TRBV7-9	CASSFRDGTGNVQYF
TRBJ1-1	.	TRBV11-3	CASSLANGGGNTEAFF
TRBJ1-5	TRBD1	TRBV28	CASRGQGVGSNQPQHF
TRBJ1-2	TRBD1	TRBV6-4	CASSDSGQGFGYTF
TRBJ1-1	.	TRBV19	CASSIGGASNTEAFF
TRBJ1-5	.	TRBV5-5	CASSLEGGGNQPQHF